This T cell receptor beta chain was observed in a study of blood T cell repertoires in COVID-19. The wider study: COVID-19 samples, acute and convalescent, were from the United States, Italy and Spain.

V was clipped by 7 bases and J by 0 bases, with 4 bases between them. Germline CDR1 is SEHNR and CDR2 is FQNEAQ (reference sequence). The length of the CDR3 is 12 residues. Under the authors' procedure: Estimation of nucleated cell counts relied on the amplification of reference gene primers. Sequencing was performed with immunoSEQ multiplex PCR; in TCRdb, only in-frame clones are kept and a portion is missing. V and J calls and clone size are given by that table; D and trimming were obtained from the DNA. The data show about 92,000 clones, roughly 89% seen once. The clonotype originates from a woman aged 55-69 years with COVID-19, enrolled during active disease. Sample: peripheral blood. V gene TRBV7-9 combines with J gene TRBJ2-1; D unresolved. CDR3 bases: TGTGCCAGCACTAGCTCCTACAATGAGCAGTTCTTC. This translates into CASTSSYNEQFF.